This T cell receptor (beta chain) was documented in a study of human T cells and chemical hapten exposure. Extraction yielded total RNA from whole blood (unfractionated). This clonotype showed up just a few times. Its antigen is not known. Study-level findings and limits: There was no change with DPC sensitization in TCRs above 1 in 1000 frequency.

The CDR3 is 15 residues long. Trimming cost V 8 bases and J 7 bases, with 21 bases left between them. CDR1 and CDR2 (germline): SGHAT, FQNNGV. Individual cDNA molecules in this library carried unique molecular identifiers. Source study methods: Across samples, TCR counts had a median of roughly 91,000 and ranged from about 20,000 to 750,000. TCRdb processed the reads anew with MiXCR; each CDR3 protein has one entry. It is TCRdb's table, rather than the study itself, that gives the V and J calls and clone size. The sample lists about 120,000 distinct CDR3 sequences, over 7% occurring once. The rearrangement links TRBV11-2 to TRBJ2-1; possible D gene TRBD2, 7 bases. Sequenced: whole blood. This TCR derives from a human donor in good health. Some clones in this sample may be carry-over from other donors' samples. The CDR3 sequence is CASEGGANRKNEQFF. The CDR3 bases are TGTGCCAGCGAAGGGGGGGCGAATAGGAAGAATGAGCAGTTCTTC.